What follows are 25 T cell receptor beta chains derived from one specimen sequenced in a study of T cell clonality in common variable immunodeficiency. TCRdb's table, derived via immunoSEQ multiplex PCR, lists solely in-frame clones and lacks some. This sample has some 50,000 clones, each found more than once. The specimen was peripheral blood mononuclear cells. Receptors were obtained from a person aged 18-69 years in good health.

This clone has a count of ten or more. The read gets to within 3 residues of the CDR3 end, and the germline J gene fills in the rest. This sequence joins TRBV20-1 and TRBJ2-5, with D perhaps TRBD2 (6 bases). The CDR3 has 14 amino acids. CDR1 DFQATT and CDR2 SNEGSKA come from the germline V gene (reference sequence). The V end was cut by 1 base, the J end by 4 bases, with 13 bases between. The CDR3 sequence is CSARGGGLGETQYF. CDR3 DNA (partial): TGCAGTGCTAGAGGAGGAGGGTTGGGAGAGACC.

This clone was detected a few times. The read gets to within 3 residues of the CDR3 end, and the germline J gene fills in the rest. This chain links TRBV20-1 with TRBJ2-3; possible D gene TRBD1, 7 bases. The germline CDR1 and CDR2 sequences are DFQATT and SNEGSKA (reference sequence). The CDR3 spans 13 residues. The sequenced part of the CDR3 DNA is TGCAGTGCTCGACAGGGAGGCAATCAGCCG. The encoded protein is CSARQGGNQP. The whole CDR3 reads CSARQGGNQPQYF.

This clone showed up many times. The DNA ends 3 residues before the CDR3 does, and the rest of the CDR3 is filled in from the germline J gene. The chain has TRBV19 and TRBJ2-2; TRBD2 matches 10 bases. CDR1 LNHDA and CDR2 SQIVND come from the germline V gene (reference sequence). Germline trimming cut 6 bases from V and 6 bases from J; bases unmatched to any gene: 7. CDR3 length equals 15 residues. The sequenced part of the CDR3 DNA is TGTGCCAGTAGCCCAGCGGGAGGGTTCCCCGGGGAG. It encodes CASSPAGGFPGE. The complete CDR3 reads CASSPAGGFPGELFF. The full variable domain, in which reference TRBV19 and TRBJ2-2 provide the parts outside the CDR3, is DGGITQSPKYLFRKEGQNVTLSCEQNLNHDAMYWYRQDPGQGLRLIYYSQIVNDFQKGDIAEGYSVSREKKESFPLTVTSAQKNPTAFYLCASSPAGGFPGELFFGEGSRLTVL.

As concerns this clone: The observed sequence ends 3 residues before the CDR3 terminus, with the missing tail filled in from the germline J gene. The rearrangement links TRBV11-2 to TRBJ2-7, with TRBD1 matching 8 bases. CDR1 is SGHAT and CDR2 is FQNNGV in the germline V gene. The V segment lost 3 bases and the J segment 2 bases; nucleotides outside the gene matches: 6. CDR3 length: 15 amino acids. The CDR3 protein is CASSFRGQGTYEQYF. The DNA read from the CDR3 is TGTGCCAGCAGCTTCAGGGGGCAGGGGACCTACGAG. The full variable domain, completed using reference TRBV11-2 and TRBJ2-7, is EAGVAQSPRYKIIEKRQSVAFWCNPISGHATLYWYQQILGQGPKLLIQFQNNGVVDDSQLPKDRFSAERLKGVDSTLKIQPAKLEDSAVYLCASSFRGQGTYEQYFGPGTRLTVT.

This clone came up a few times. Coverage ceases 3 residues before the CDR3 finishes, and the germline J gene fills in the end. The J gene is TRBJ1-1, the V gene TRBV19; perhaps TRBD1 as D (5 bases). The CDR3 spans 15 residues. Germline V gene lookup returns CDR1 LNHDA and CDR2 SQIVND (reference sequence). Deletions cut 3 bases from V and 1 base from J, with 12 bases between. The covered CDR3 bases are TGTGCCAGTAGTATTTGGGGGGATGGGAACACTGAA. Its translation: CASSIWGDGNTE. The CDR3 in full is CASSIWGDGNTEAFF.

This clone was seen many times. The read falls 3 residues short of the CDR3 end, and the missing part is taken from the germline J gene. The chain carries TRBV6-2 or TRBV6-3 and TRBJ2-7; 8 bases map to TRBD1. Germline V lookup: CDR1 MNHEY, CDR2 SVGEGT. Trimming removed 2 bases from V and 4 bases from J; junction bases left unmatched: 10. The CDR3 contains 16 residues. The CDR3 bases that were read are TGTGCCAGCAGTTACGGCTCAGGGGGCTCGCCGTACGAG. Translation: CASSYGSGGSPYE. The whole CDR3 region reads CASSYGSGGSPYEQYF.

This clone has a count of ten or more. The read falls 3 residues short of the CDR3 end, and the missing part is taken from the germline J gene. The chain combines TRBV20-1 with TRBJ2-1; maybe TRBD2 (5 bases). CDR3 size: 13 residues. Per the germline V gene, CDR1 is DFQATT and CDR2 is SNEGSKA (reference sequence). V was shortened by 5 bases and J by 3 bases, with 11 bases between the two germline ends. Partial CDR3 DNA: TGCAGTGCTGTCGAGCGGAGCTACAATGAG. This encodes CSAVERSYNE. The whole CDR3 protein is CSAVERSYNEQFF.

This clone was detected ten times or more. The CDR3 extends 3 residues past the end of the read, so its final part is completed from the germline J gene. The chain links TRBV5-1 to TRBJ2-7, with 9 bases aligning to TRBD2. V lost 4 bases, J lost 2 bases, and 4 bases stayed unmatched. CDR1 SGHRS and CDR2 YFSETQ come from the germline V gene. The CDR3 is 14 amino acids. The DNA read from the CDR3 is TGCGCCAGCAGCGAAGTAGCGGGAGCCTACGAG. This translates into CASSEVAGAYE. The full CDR3 is CASSEVAGAYEQYF. Looking up the rest from reference TRBV5-1 and TRBJ2-7 gives the full variable domain: KAGVTQTPRYLIKTRGQQVTLSCSPISGHRSVSWYQQTPGQGLQFLFEYFSETQRNKGNFPGRFSGRQFSNSRSEMNVSTLELGDSALYLCASSEVAGAYEQYFGPGTRLTVT.

This clone was recorded at least ten times. Sequence at one end of the junction differs from germline and may be a read error. The read falls 3 residues short of the CDR3 end, and the missing part is taken from the germline J gene. The gene calls are TRBV7-7 and TRBJ2-7; 8 positions agree with TRBD1. CDR1 SSHAT and CDR2 FNYEAQ come from the germline V gene (reference sequence). This CDR3 comprises 14 residues. The CDR3 is CASSPRGPPYEQYF. The sequenced part of the CDR3 DNA is TGTGCTAGCAGCCCCAGGGGGCCGCCCTACGAG.

This clone was detected a few times. Sequencing ends 3 residues short of the CDR3 end; the germline J gene provides the rest. J is TRBJ2-1 and V is TRBV11-2; tentative D call: TRBD2 (6 bases). CDR1 and CDR2 (germline): SGHAT, FQNNGV. The CDR3 length is 14 residues. Trimming removed 4 bases from V and 3 bases from J, with 10 bases in between. The CDR3 spells CASSYGDFYNEQFF. The covered CDR3 bases are TGTGCCAGCAGCTACGGGGACTTCTACAATGAG.

This clone was observed many times. Sequencing ends 3 residues short of the CDR3 end; the germline J gene provides the rest. V and J are TRBV7-2 and TRBJ1-1, with D possibly being TRBD1 (5 bases). Trimming shortened V by 1 base and J by 4 bases, and 7 bases separated the two germline ends. The germline V gene encodes CDR1 SGHTA and CDR2 FQGNSA. The CDR3 runs to 13 residues. This CDR3 is CASSLVGVTEAFF. CDR3 DNA, as far as it was read: TGTGCCAGCAGCTTAGTAGGGGTCACTGAA. The variable domain in full, with the rest retrieved from reference TRBV7-2 and TRBJ1-1, is GAGVSQSPSNKVTEKGKDVELRCDPISGHTALYWYRQSLGQGLEFLIYFQGNSAPDKSGLPSDRFSAERTGGSVSTLTIQRTQQEDSAVYLCASSLVGVTEAFFGQGTRLTVV.

This clone was seen more than once but under ten times. CDR3 residues: CASSTLAGDASYEQYF. The sequenced CDR3 bases are TGTGCCAGTAGTACCCTAGCCGGGGATGCCTCCTACGAG. The chain employs TRBV19 and TRBJ2-7, with D possibly TRBD2 on 5 matching bases. The read terminates 3 residues before the CDR3 end, so the remaining end is supplied by the germline J gene. Germline V gene sequence: CDR1 LNHDA, CDR2 SQIVND (reference sequence). This CDR3 spans 16 amino acids. Trimming left V 4 bases short and J 0 bases short, with 16 bases between.

This clone was seen only a few times. The missing CDR3 end, 3 residues past where the read stops, is filled in from the germline J gene. The chain is built from TRBV20-1 and TRBJ2-3; 8 bases fit TRBD2. This CDR3 comprises 15 residues. Per germline, CDR1 DFQATT and CDR2 SNEGSKA (reference sequence). Trimming cost V 3 bases and J 0 bases; bases outside gene matches: 5. Partial CDR3 DNA: TGCAGTGCTAGCGGCGGGGGGTTGAGCACAGATACG. Translated, it gives CSASGGGLSTDT. Given in full, the CDR3 is CSASGGGLSTDTQYF.

This clone was seen ten or more times. The DNA ends 3 residues before the CDR3 does, and the rest of the CDR3 is filled in from the germline J gene. The rearrangement uses TRBV5-1 and TRBJ2-5, with D possibly being TRBD1 (5 bases). CDR1 and CDR2 (germline): SGHRS, YFSETQ. The CDR3 consists of 18 residues. V was clipped by 2 bases and J by 0 bases, with 20 bases between them. The CDR3 bases that were read are TGCGCCAGCAGCTTCCCGCAGAACCCGAAGGGGTACCAAGAGACC. Its protein is CASSFPQNPKGYQET. The complete CDR3 reads CASSFPQNPKGYQETQYF. Complete variable domain (other parts from reference TRBV5-1 and TRBJ2-5): KAGVTQTPRYLIKTRGQQVTLSCSPISGHRSVSWYQQTPGQGLQFLFEYFSETQRNKGNFPGRFSGRQFSNSRSEMNVSTLELGDSALYLCASSFPQNPKGYQETQYFGPGTRLLVL.

This clone was recorded many times. Read coverage stops 3 residues before the CDR3 terminus; the germline J gene supplies the remainder. The chain recombines TRBV7-9 with TRBJ1-1; 7 nucleotides match TRBD1. Germline lookup yields CDR1 SEHNR and CDR2 FQNEAQ (reference sequence). Trimming cost V 1 base and J 5 bases; bases outside gene matches: 4. CDR3 size: 14 residues. CDR3 DNA, as far as it was read: TGTGCCAGCAGCTTAGAAATCAGGGGGACTGAA. Its protein product is CASSLEIRGTE. The CDR3 in its entirety is CASSLEIRGTEAFF.

In the case of this clone: The read gets to within 3 residues of the CDR3 end, and the germline J gene fills in the rest. This chain connects TRBV7-6 to TRBJ2-7, with D hard to call. Trimming stripped 2 bases from V and 2 bases from J, with 10 bases between. This CDR3 region has 14 residues. Germline V gene sequence: CDR1 SGHVS, CDR2 FNYEAQ. CDR3 in amino acids: CASSLFARPYEQYF. CDR3 DNA (partial): TGTGCCAGCAGCTTATTTGCGCGGCCCTACGAG.

This clone was observed at least ten times. The read stops 3 residues short of the end of the CDR3; the missing end is completed from the germline J gene. The chain employs TRBV6-2 or TRBV6-3 and TRBJ2-7; D not certain. CDR1 and CDR2 (germline): MNHEY, SVGEGT. V lost 2 bases, J lost 3 bases, and 8 bases lay in between. The CDR3 has 13 amino acids. CDR3 DNA, as far as it was read: TGTGCCAGCAGTTACAACCTAAACTACGAG. Protein product: CASSYNLNYE. The entire CDR3 reads CASSYNLNYEQYF.

In its sample, this clone was seen many times. Sequencing ends 3 residues short of the CDR3 end; the germline J gene provides the rest. The chain employs TRBV20-1 and TRBJ1-2, with 9 bases identical to TRBD1. Germline V CDR1 and CDR2: DFQATT, SNEGSKA (reference sequence). This CDR3 comprises 13 residues. CDR3 DNA (partial): TGCAGTGCTAGTGGACAGGGGTTGTGGGGC. Translation: CSASGQGLWG. The whole CDR3 region reads CSASGQGLWGYTF.

This clone was detected only a few times. The DNA ends 3 residues before the CDR3 does, and the rest of the CDR3 is filled in from the germline J gene. The chain links TRBV10-2 to TRBJ2-1; D may be TRBD1 (6 bases). CDR1 and CDR2 from the germline V gene are WSHSY and SAAADI. V shed 5 bases and J shed 1 base, with 9 bases lying between them. The CDR3 is 14 amino acids. The sequenced CDR3 bases are TGCGCCAGCAGTCGACAGGTGTCCTACAATGAG. Its protein product is CASSRQVSYNE. The entire CDR3 protein is CASSRQVSYNEQFF.

This clone was seen at least ten times. Coverage ceases 3 residues before the CDR3 finishes, and the germline J gene fills in the end. V and J are TRBV7-2 and TRBJ2-7; 11 nucleotides agree with TRBD2. CDR1 SGHTA and CDR2 FQGNSA come from the germline V gene. The V and J ends lost 5 bases and 2 bases, in that order; junction bases with no gene match: 5. The CDR3 has 15 residues. The part of the CDR3 DNA that was read is TGTGCCAGCAGCCCCGGGACTAGCGGACCCTACGAG. It yields the protein CASSPGTSGPYE. The full CDR3 protein reads CASSPGTSGPYEQYF. The variable domain in full, with the rest retrieved from reference TRBV7-2 and TRBJ2-7, is GAGVSQSPSNKVTEKGKDVELRCDPISGHTALYWYRQSLGQGLEFLIYFQGNSAPDKSGLPSDRFSAERTGGSVSTLTIQRTQQEDSAVYLCASSPGTSGPYEQYFGPGTRLTVT.

Ten or more counts support this clone. Read data end 3 residues before the CDR3 end; the end is taken from the germline J gene. The chain recombines TRBV4-2 with TRBJ2-5; 11 nucleotides align to TRBD2. V was pared by 4 bases and J by 4 bases, with 5 bases of the junction left unmatched. The CDR3 runs 15 residues. The V gene's germline CDR1 is LGHNA and CDR2 YNFKEQ. The covered CDR3 bases are TGTGCCAGCAGCCCTAGCGGGGGGAGGGTAGAGACC. It yields the protein CASSPSGGRVET. The entire CDR3 protein is CASSPSGGRVETQYF.

Concerning this clone itself: The read terminates 3 residues before the CDR3 end, so the remaining end is supplied by the germline J gene. V is TRBV20-1 and J is TRBJ2-3; no firm D call. Germline CDR1 is DFQATT and CDR2 is SNEGSKA (reference sequence). CDR3 length equals 12 residues. The CDR3 loop is CSASPHQETQYF. The CDR3 bases that were read are TGCAGTGCTAGTCCACACCAAGAGACG.

This clone was seen many times. The read ends 3 residues early relative to the CDR3; the germline J gene fills the gap. The rearrangement joins TRBV7-2 to TRBJ2-5; D is possibly TRBD2 (6 bases). Trimming removed 3 bases at V and 7 bases at J, with 12 bases between. The CDR3 spans 13 residues. In germline, CDR1 is SGHTA, CDR2 FQGNSA. CDR3 amino acids: CASSLRGVRTQYF. CDR3 DNA, as far as it was read: TGTGCCAGCAGCTTGCGGGGCGTGCGGACC.

This clone was detected ten times or more. The read stops 3 residues short of the end of the CDR3; the missing end is completed from the germline J gene. The V call is TRBV5-5, the J call TRBJ2-7; 7 bases align to TRBD1. Per the germline V gene, CDR1 is SGHKS and CDR2 is YYEKEE (reference sequence). This CDR3 has 15 amino acids. The V segment lost 2 bases and the J segment 3 bases; nucleotides outside the gene matches: 8. This CDR3 reads CASSLTGTAYYEQYF. The sequenced part of the CDR3 DNA is TGTGCCAGCAGCTTAACCGGGACAGCTTACTACGAG.

This clone has at least ten counts. The CDR3 end lies 3 residues beyond the end of the read and is filled in from the germline J gene. The chain combines TRBV9 with TRBJ2-2, with a tentative D call TRBD1 (6 bases). Germline loops: CDR1 SGDLS, CDR2 YYNGEE. Trimming stripped 3 bases from V and 1 base from J, with 13 bases between. The CDR3 consists of 16 residues. The covered CDR3 bases are TGTGCCAGCAGCGGAAGAACAGGGTTGAACACCGGGGAG. Encoded protein: CASSGRTGLNTGE. The whole CDR3 protein reads CASSGRTGLNTGELFF.